The T cell receptor beta chain under discussion was sequenced for a study of OX40 agonist ivuxolimab in advanced cancers. Looking at the study overall: Earlier treatment with anti-PD-1, anti-PD-L1 or anti-CTLA-4 was permitted, and under 50% had received some. Study findings and constraints: Clones of CD4+ and CD8+ blood T cells grew by week 6 at doses of 0.1 to 3.0 mg/kg.

Notes on this clone: Its antigen remains unidentified.

The assay was immunoSEQ multiplex PCR, and TCRdb's table has in-frame clones only and misses some. The sample yields 25,000 to 30,000 clones, approximately 80% seen once. Prior autoimmune disease or systemic immunosuppression barred patients. With 6 bases clipped from V and 4 bases from J, the junction kept 4 bases outside the gene matches. The CDR3 spans 14 residues. In germline, CDR1 is SGHKS, CDR2 YYEKEE (reference sequence). The V call is TRBV5-5, the J call TRBJ2-1; 10 bases fit TRBD2. This clonotype was sampled from an adult with an advanced solid tumor such as melanoma, head and neck, liver or kidney cancer. Here the sequenced sample was CD4+ or CD8+ T cells sorted from blood, taken in a trial of the OX40 agonist ivuxolimab. The CDR3: CASKSGGAYNEQFF. Written as DNA, the CDR3 is TGTGCCAGCAAGAGCGGGGGGGCGTACAATGAGCAGTTCTTC.